Listed below are T cell receptor beta chains from one sample, sequenced in a study of cytomegalovirus exposure and HLA in healthy donors. The repertoire was sequenced with immunoSEQ multiplex PCR; TCRdb's copy has only in-frame clones and lacks some. This table has over 120,000 clones, approximately 94% appearing once. The sequencing sample was made of PBMCs. The receptors originated from a man aged 18 to 30 in good health and CMV-seropositive. Both conserved end residues are part of each CDR3. The order of the fields is V gene, J gene, CDR3 protein.

V: TRBV27
J: TRBJ2-7
CDR3: CASRLGTDFGEQYF

V: TRBV5-4
J: TRBJ2-7
CDR3: CASSLESVTGGGEQYF

V: TRBV27
J: TRBJ2-7
CDR3: CASRPSDRVYEQYF

V: TRBV7-2
J: TRBJ2-2
CDR3: CASSLGEFFTGELFF

V: TRBV11-2
J: TRBJ2-4
CDR3: CASSLDRGRNIQYF

V: TRBV6-6
J: TRBJ1-4
CDR3: CASTRRQNNEKLFF

V: TRBV5-1
J: TRBJ1-6
CDR3: CASSSGQLNSPLHF

V: TRBV6-1
J: TRBJ2-1
CDR3: CASTPEEGGINEQFF

V: TRBV25-1
J: TRBJ2-5
CDR3: CASSDSGTGDYRETQYF

V: TRBV10-3
J: TRBJ2-5
CDR3: CAISITGTQETQYF

V: TRBV6-5
J: TRBJ2-1
CDR3: CASSLTGDEQFF

V: TRBV25-1
J: TRBJ2-2
CDR3: CASQGLAGSTGELFF

V: TRBV4-1
J: TRBJ2-7
CDR3: CASSQVVFIVGEGSYEQYF

V: TRBV4-1
J: TRBJ2-7
CDR3: CASSQAGTGTYEQYF

V: TRBV2
J: TRBJ2-2
CDR3: CASSYPRTGLADTGELFF

V: TRBV28
J: TRBJ1-2
CDR3: CASSTVYYGYTF

V: TRBV25-1
J: TRBJ2-3
CDR3: CASSEYRTGAGVDTQYF

V: TRBV6-1
J: TRBJ1-2
CDR3: CASSEARTAYGYTF

V: TRBV27
J: TRBJ2-7
CDR3: CASSTRQGSYEQYF

V: TRBV27
J: TRBJ1-2
CDR3: CASRQGDGYTF

V: TRBV7-2
J: TRBJ2-4
CDR3: CASSSGQVRGKNIQYF

V: TRBV28
J: TRBJ1-2
CDR3: CASSLGTGLYGYTF

V: TRBV28
J: TRBJ1-3
CDR3: CASRKSGALGTIYF

V: TRBV5-1
J: TRBJ2-3
CDR3: CASSPGTASTDTQYF

V: TRBV6-1
J: TRBJ1-2
CDR3: CASRDHDRNYGYTF

V: TRBV7-2
J: TRBJ2-7
CDR3: CASSPGLALNYEQYF

V: TRBV27
J: TRBJ2-7
CDR3: CASSSFKQEQYF